The 11 T cell receptor beta chains below all came from one sample that was sequenced in a study of T cells expressing NK-cell markers. TCRdb reprocessed the 5' RACE reads; each CDR3 protein has one entry and no DNA is given. This specimen shows hundreds of thousands of distinct CDR3 sequences; the ten leading clones hold 3.5% to 5%. Sequencing used blood T cells: a sorted CD56 or NKG2C T cell subset, CD4+ or CD8+ T cells, or bulk PBMC T cells (not recorded which). The receptors were gathered from a woman between 18 and 69 years old in good health.

This chain links TRBV7-9 with TRBJ1-6. The CDR3 sequence is 14 residues long. Germline V gene sequence: CDR1 SEHNR, CDR2 FQNEAQ (reference sequence). CDR3 protein: CASSLGKTLGALHF.

The chain links TRBV6-5 to TRBJ1-6. CDR1 and CDR2 from the germline V gene are MNHEY and SVGAGI. The CDR3 is 18 residues long. This chain's CDR3 is CASSYSYQGTTYNSPLHF.

The chain couples TRBV4-3 to TRBJ2-1; TCRdb indicates TRBD1, and absent DNA this call remains unverified. Germline CDR1 and CDR2: LGHNA and YSLEER. This CDR3 has 13 amino acids. CDR3 protein: CASSQPGEGEQFF.

V gene TRBV27 combines with J gene TRBJ2-7; TCRdb reports TRBD2, a call that lacks DNA to check it against. CDR1 MNHEY and CDR2 SMNVEV come from the germline V gene (reference sequence). This CDR3 has 14 residues. The CDR3 loop reads CASSLWQVPRVQYF.

V gene TRBV12-3 or TRBV12-4 combines with J gene TRBJ1-1. The CDR3 totals 13 residues. The CDR3 region is CASKPDGYTEAFF.

The J gene is TRBJ1-1, the V gene TRBV7-9; lacking DNA, the TRBD1 call made by TCRdb goes unchecked. The CDR3 spans 15 residues. In germline, CDR1 is SEHNR, CDR2 FQNEAQ (reference sequence). CDR3 sequence: CASSVPGARNTEAFF.

The J gene is TRBJ2-1, the V gene TRBV3-1; TCRdb's D gene call, TRBD2, goes unchecked for lack of DNA. The CDR3 covers 20 residues. Per germline, CDR1 LGHDT and CDR2 YNNKEL (reference sequence). CDR3 loop: CASSPAPGTSGIGAYNEQFF.

The chain couples TRBV19 to TRBJ2-3; the TCRdb D gene call, TRBD1, has no DNA to confirm it. Germline lookup yields CDR1 LNHDA and CDR2 SQIVND (reference sequence). The CDR3 runs to 14 residues. The CDR3 here is CASTPDLRRDTQYF.

V and J are TRBV4-3 and TRBJ2-2; lacking DNA, the TRBD1 call made by TCRdb goes unchecked. The CDR3 covers 16 residues. CDR1 and CDR2 (germline): LGHNA, YSLEER. The CDR3 region is CASSPRDSSFTGELFF.

The chain joins TRBV7-6 to TRBJ2-5. CDR3 length equals 12 residues. Germline values: CDR1 SGHVS, CDR2 FNYEAQ. CDR3: CASSISWETQYF.

The chain employs TRBV7-9 and TRBJ2-7; TCRdb reports TRBD1, a call that lacks DNA to check it against. The germline V gene encodes CDR1 SEHNR and CDR2 FQNEAQ (reference sequence). The CDR3 runs 14 residues. The CDR3 loop is CASTPDREFYEQYF.